This TCR beta chain was found in a study of T-cell memory formation after mild COVID-19. Study conclusions and caveats: Confirmation of SARS-CoV-2 specificity was lacking for second-wave clones peaking day 37. Clones shrinking from day 15 to 85 showed even CD4/CD8 mixes; later expanders tilted CD4+.

This CDR3 is 15 amino acids long. J lost 1 base, V lost 7 bases, and 7 bases had no gene match. The V gene's germline CDR1 is SEHNR and CDR2 FQNEAQ (reference sequence). TCRdb ran MiXCR on the 5' RACE reads and lists one entry per CDR3 protein. Here the sample spans fewer than 200,000 distinct CDR3 sequences, 20% to 25% being singletons. This clonotype was picked up a small number of times. Its specificity is unknown. The chain carries TRBV7-9 and TRBJ2-3; 8 positions match TRBD2. The sample taken for sequencing was PBMCs or a T cell subset sorted from them (not recorded which). The origin of this receptor is an adult woman who had mild COVID-19 (a few samples of this study predate the infection). Cell type and time point are not known. CDR3 nucleotide sequence: TGTGCCAGCATCCGTAGCGGGGATCGCACAGATACGCAGTATTTT. Its translation: CASIRSGDRTDTQYF.